These 24 T cell receptor beta chains were sequenced from one sample in a study of blood T cell repertoires in COVID-19. Profiled with immunoSEQ multiplex PCR; TCRdb holds only in-frame clones, not every one. The sample contains roughly 300,000 clones, 92% of which appear only once. Sample: PBMCs or T cells enriched from blood (not recorded which). The receptors were gathered from a woman aged 25 to 45 who had recovered from COVID-19.

This clone has just a few counts. The V gene is TRBV2, the J gene TRBJ2-2; 8 nucleotides line up with TRBD1. Germline trimming cut 8 bases from V and 6 bases from J; bases unmatched to any gene: 8. The CDR3 has 14 amino acids. CDR1 is SNHLY, CDR2 FYNNEI, per germline. The CDR3 DNA reads as TGTGCCAGCCGGACAGGGCAAAGGTCCGGGGAGCTGTTTTTT. Amino acid sequence: CASRTGQRSGELFF.

V and J are TRBV10-3 and TRBJ2-2; D is unresolved. This CDR3 has 14 residues. Between the trimmed V and J ends, which lost 5 bases and 6 bases, there was a span of 13 bases. Germline V gene sequence: CDR1 ENHRY, CDR2 SYGVKD. This chain's CDR3 is CAISSGPQAGELFF. The DNA for the CDR3 is TGTGCCATCAGTTCAGGCCCGCAAGCCGGGGAGCTGTTTTTT.

Comment on this clone: This specimen includes other DNA sequences encoding the same CDR3. V gene TRBV7-9 combines with J gene TRBJ1-5; 7 nucleotides align to TRBD1. The CDR3 consists of 14 residues. J was trimmed by 6 bases and V by 1 base; bases with no gene match: 3. Germline V gives CDR1 SEHNR, CDR2 FQNEAQ (reference sequence). The CDR3 loop is CASSLGQGGQPQHF. The CDR3 DNA reads TGTGCCAGCAGCTTAGGACAGGGCGGTCAGCCCCAGCATTTT. Variable domain in full (rest from reference TRBV7-9 and TRBJ1-5): DTGVSQNPRHKITKRGQNVTFRCDPISEHNRLYWYRQTLGQGPEFLTYFQNEAQLEKSRLLSDRFSAERPKGSFSTLEIQRTEQGDSAMYLCASSLGQGGQPQHFGDGTRLSIL.

This sequence joins TRBV5-1 and TRBJ1-1, with TRBD1 matching over 7 bases. Germline V gene sequence: CDR1 SGHRS, CDR2 YFSETQ. This CDR3 is 15 amino acids long. V lost 0 bases to trimming and J lost 4 bases; unmatched junction nucleotides: 6. The CDR3 DNA follows: TGCGCCAGCAGCTTGGCCGACAGGGATGGCACTGAAGCTTTCTTT. It translates to CASSLADRDGTEAFF.

This sequence joins TRBV6-5 and TRBJ1-2; the match to TRBD1 covers 8 bases. Looked up from germline, CDR1 is MNHEY and CDR2 is SVGAGI. The V segment lost 6 bases and the J segment 10 bases; nucleotides outside the gene matches: 7. This CDR3 comprises 12 residues. The CDR3 bases are TGTGCCAGCAGCCAAGGACAGGGAGACTACACCTTC. It translates to CASSQGQGDYTF.

The CDR3 DNA follows: TGTGCCAGCAGCTCTCCGAAGGGGGCTCCCCTAGCGGGGGGCGGGGATACGCAGTATTTT. The encoded protein is CASSSPKGAPLAGGGDTQYF. This chain joins TRBV5-4 and TRBJ2-3; 11 bases fit TRBD2. Looked up from germline, CDR1 is SGHNT and CDR2 is YYREEE (reference sequence). Unmatched junction bases numbered 21, after V lost 3 bases and J lost 6 bases. The CDR3 length is 20 residues. Supplemented by reference TRBV5-4 and TRBJ2-3, the full variable domain reads ETGVTQSPTHLIKTRGQQVTLRCSSQSGHNTVSWYQQALGQGPQFIFQYYREEENGRGNFPPRFSGLQFPNYSSELNVNALELDDSALYLCASSSPKGAPLAGGGDTQYFGPGTRLTVL.

This chain uses TRBV5-1 with TRBJ1-4; TRBD1 agrees at 8 bases. Germline V gene lookup returns CDR1 SGHRS and CDR2 YFSETQ. After removal of 4 bases from V and 7 bases from J, the junction contained 6 bases not matched to a gene. This CDR3 has 14 amino acids. DNA of the CDR3: TGCGCCAGCAGCCAGCAGGGGGCGGGTGAAAAACTGTTTTTT. Amino acids: CASSQQGAGEKLFF.

The chain couples TRBV7-6 to TRBJ2-2; 8 bases line up with TRBD1. From germline, CDR1 is SGHVS and CDR2 FNYEAQ. This CDR3 region has 14 residues. V shed 5 bases and J 6 bases; nucleotides not matched to a gene: 5. The CDR3 spells CASSPNRGAGELFF. The CDR3 DNA reads as TGTGCCAGCAGCCCCAACAGGGGGGCCGGGGAGCTGTTTTTT.

The genes are TRBV18 and TRBJ2-1; a weak D match, TRBD1 (5 bases). The germline gives CDR1 KGHSH, CDR2 LQKENI. This CDR3 region has 13 residues. With 6 bases removed from V and 10 bases from J, the gap between germline ends came to 16 bases. As DNA, the CDR3 is TGTGCCAGCTCCAACGAACAGGTCGGCGAGCAGTTCTTC. Translation gives CASSNEQVGEQFF.

The rearrangement uses TRBV18 and TRBJ2-1; 7 nucleotides match TRBD1. Germline CDR1 KGHSH, CDR2 LQKENI. This CDR3 has 16 residues. V dropped 1 base and J dropped 1; count of bases not matched to a gene: 4. The CDR3 bases are TGTGCCAGCTCACCACAGGGGGCGCTTTCCTACAATGAGCAGTTCTTC. Translation gives CASSPQGALSYNEQFF.

This clone was picked up one time. This chain uses TRBV28 with TRBJ1-4; D may be TRBD1 (6 bases). Germline CDR1 reads MDHEN; CDR2 reads SYDVKM. The ends were cut back, 5 bases at V and 8 bases at J, with 18 bases in the middle. The CDR3 loop spans 15 amino acids. CDR3 nucleotide sequence: TGTGCCAGCAGTCCCGGGACAACCCCTCGGGAAAAACTGTTTTTT. It codes for CASSPGTTPREKLFF.

V gene TRBV28 combines with J gene TRBJ2-7; 10 bases are shared with TRBD2. There are 17 residues in the CDR3. V gave up 1 base and J gave up 2 bases; unmatched junction bases: 8. Germline V lookup: CDR1 MDHEN, CDR2 SYDVKM. The CDR3 DNA follows: TGTGCCAGCAGTTTATTCTCTAGCGGGGGCTTCCCCTACGAGCAGTACTTC. The encoded protein is CASSLFSSGGFPYEQYF. The full variable domain, with the rest looked up from reference TRBV28 and TRBJ2-7, is DVKVTQSSRYLVKRTGEKVFLECVQDMDHENMFWYRQDPGLGLRLIYFSYDVKMKEKGDIPEGYSVSREKKERFSLILESASTNQTSMYLCASSLFSSGGFPYEQYFGPGTRLTVT.

The rearrangement links TRBV7-3 to TRBJ1-3; no reliable D call. CDR1 SGHTA and CDR2 FQGTGA come from the germline V gene. V was pared by 3 bases and J by 3 bases, with 6 bases between. CDR3 size: 13 residues. CDR3 sequence (DNA): TGTGCCAGCAGCTTTTACAATGGAAACACCATATATTTT. Its protein is CASSFYNGNTIYF.

The rearrangement joins TRBV7-2 to TRBJ2-1, with 10 bases aligning to TRBD1. Germline V gene sequence: CDR1 SGHTA, CDR2 FQGNSA. The CDR3 consists of 15 residues. V was clipped by 6 bases and J by 6 bases; unmatched bases: 8. In nucleotides, the CDR3 is TGTGCCAGCAGGAGAGACAGGGGGCTTTTCAATGAGCAGTTCTTC. It is translated as CASRRDRGLFNEQFF. Combining the CDR3 with reference TRBV7-2 and TRBJ2-1 gives the whole variable domain GAGVSQSPSNKVTEKGKDVELRCDPISGHTALYWYRQSLGQGLEFLIYFQGNSAPDKSGLPSDRFSAERTGGSVSTLTIQRTQQEDSAVYLCASRRDRGLFNEQFFGPGTRLTVL.

The V gene is TRBV9, the J gene TRBJ2-2, with 10 bases identical to TRBD2. Germline V gene lookup returns CDR1 SGDLS and CDR2 YYNGEE. This CDR3 spans 16 amino acids. V lost 3 bases, J lost 2 bases, and 4 bases stayed unmatched. CDR3 nucleotides: TGTGCCAGCAGCGCCAGCGGGAGGGGTAACACCGGGGAGCTGTTTTTT. Translation gives CASSASGRGNTGELFF.

The rearrangement uses TRBV11-3 and TRBJ2-7, with 9 bases lining up with TRBD2. This CDR3 is built from 13 residues. The J segment lost 6 bases and the V segment lost 3 bases, leaving 3 bases of the junction unmatched. CDR1 SGHNT and CDR2 YENEEA come from the germline V gene. The CDR3 region is CASSLGLASEQYF. CDR3 nucleotides: TGTGCCAGCAGCTTGGGACTAGCATCCGAGCAGTACTTC. The complete variable domain, with remaining parts taken from reference TRBV11-3 and TRBJ2-7, reads EAGVVQSPRYKIIEKKQPVAFWCNPISGHNTLYWYLQNLGQGPELLIRYENEEAVDDSQLPKDRFSAERLKGVDSTLKIQPAELGDSAVYLCASSLGLASEQYFGPGTRLTVT.

The V and J genes are TRBV5-4 and TRBJ1-1, with a tentative D call TRBD1 (6 bases). This CDR3 has 13 amino acids. Trimming took off 0 bases at V and 4 bases at J, with 7 bases between the two ends. Germline assignment: CDR1 SGHNT and CDR2 YYREEE (reference sequence). The CDR3 nucleotides read TGTGCCAGCAGCTTGGGAGGGGGCACTGAAGCTTTCTTT. It encodes CASSLGGGTEAFF.

The chain joins TRBV2 to TRBJ1-5; possibly TRBD1 for D (5 bases). The CDR3 runs to 14 residues. Trimming removed 6 bases from V and 4 bases from J, with 13 bases in between. CDR1 is SNHLY, CDR2 FYNNEI, per germline. This CDR3 reads CASSGGTVNQPQHF. The CDR3 DNA follows: TGTGCCAGCAGCGGCGGGACCGTGAATCAGCCCCAGCATTTT.

The chain carries TRBV6-4 and TRBJ1-3; D ambiguous. Germline-derived CDR1 and CDR2 are MRHNA and SNTAGT. V was clipped by 3 bases and J by 0 bases, with 6 bases between them. The CDR3 length is 14 residues. The CDR3, as DNA: TGTGCCAGCAGTGATTCTTACTCTGGAAACACCATATATTTT. Its protein product is CASSDSYSGNTIYF.

This clone is a singleton in its sample. The chain links TRBV7-9 to TRBJ1-2, with D possibly being TRBD1 (5 bases). V lost 5 bases, J lost 2 bases, and 15 bases lay in between. The CDR3 is 15 residues long. Germline V CDR1 and CDR2: SEHNR, FQNEAQ (reference sequence). CDR3 nucleotides: TGTGCCAGCAGCAATGGCGGGGCCGAGAACTATGGCTACACCTTC. This encodes CASSNGGAENYGYTF. Looking up the rest from reference TRBV7-9 and TRBJ1-2 gives the full variable domain: DTGVSQNPRHKITKRGQNVTFRCDPISEHNRLYWYRQTLGQGPEFLTYFQNEAQLEKSRLLSDRFSAERPKGSFSTLEIQRTEQGDSAMYLCASSNGGAENYGYTFGSGTRLTVV.

The chain carries TRBV30 and TRBJ1-1; the match to TRBD1 covers 7 bases. Germline CDR1 is GTSNPN and CDR2 is SVGIG (reference sequence). The CDR3 totals 12 residues. V was clipped by 2 bases and J by 8 bases; unmatched bases: 5. Written as DNA, the CDR3 is TGTGCCTGGAGTACACAGGGGAACGAAGCTTTCTTT. It translates to CAWSTQGNEAFF.

V and J are TRBV7-3 and TRBJ2-5; TRBD2 matches at 9 bases. Trimming removed 5 bases from V and 4 bases from J; junction bases left unmatched: 8. CDR1 is SGHTA and CDR2 is FQGTGA in the germline V gene. This CDR3 comprises 15 residues. The CDR3 sequence: CASSPASGTGETQYF. DNA of the CDR3: TGTGCCAGCAGCCCCGCTAGCGGGACGGGAGAGACCCAGTACTTC.

The rearrangement links TRBV5-4 to TRBJ2-1; 11 bases are shared with TRBD1. The ends lost 4 bases at V and 8 bases at J; junction bases unmatched: 8. Germline values: CDR1 SGHNT, CDR2 YYREEE (reference sequence). This CDR3 contains 15 residues. This chain's CDR3 is CASSLDRGQSDEQFF. The CDR3 coding sequence is TGTGCCAGCAGCCTGGACAGGGGGCAGAGCGATGAGCAGTTCTTC.

This chain uses TRBV7-2 with TRBJ1-6, with TRBD1 matching 9 bases. The junction had 16 bases not matched to a gene; V was cut back by 3 bases and J by 10 bases. The CDR3 totals 18 residues. Germline V gene data show CDR1 as SGHTA and CDR2 as FQGNSA. The CDR3 bases are TGTGCCAGCAGCTTTAGGGGGACCGGGACAGGGACTTTGTCACCCCTCCACTTT. As protein: CASSFRGTGTGTLSPLHF.